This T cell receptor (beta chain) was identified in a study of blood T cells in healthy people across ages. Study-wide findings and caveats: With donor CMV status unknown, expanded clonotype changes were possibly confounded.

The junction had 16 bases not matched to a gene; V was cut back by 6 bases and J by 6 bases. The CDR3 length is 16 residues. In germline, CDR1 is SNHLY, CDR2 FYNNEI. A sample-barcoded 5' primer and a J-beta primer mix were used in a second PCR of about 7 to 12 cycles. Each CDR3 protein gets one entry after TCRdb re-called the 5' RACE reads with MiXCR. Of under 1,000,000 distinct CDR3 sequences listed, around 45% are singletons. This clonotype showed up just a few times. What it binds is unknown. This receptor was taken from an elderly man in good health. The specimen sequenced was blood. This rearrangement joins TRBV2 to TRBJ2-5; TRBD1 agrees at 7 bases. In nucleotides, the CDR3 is TGTGCCAGCAGCGCTCAACCGACAGGGTTCGGAAAGACCCAGTACTTC. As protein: CASSAQPTGFGKTQYF.